This T cell receptor beta chain derives from a study of T cells in localized non-small cell lung cancer. Study-wide points: Multi-region tumor sequencing was not done, so intratumor heterogeneity could not be excluded. Adjacent lung tissue had a median about 57 of the top 100 clones found in the tumor.

Details on this clone: Its antigen is not identified.

Germline V gene lookup returns CDR1 SQVTM and CDR2 ANQGSEA. V dropped 3 bases and J dropped 4; count of bases not matched to a gene: 4. The CDR3 is 13 amino acids. TCRdb's table, derived via immunoSEQ multiplex PCR, lists solely in-frame clones and lacks some. The sample lists under 65,000 clones; roughly 90% were seen once. The genes are TRBV29-1 and TRBJ1-1; TRBD1 matches 8 bases. This clonotype was obtained from a man aged 35 to 70 with stage I squamous cell lung carcinoma. The source was peripheral blood, collected before any cancer treatment. The CDR3 DNA sequence: TGCAGCGTTGAGACAGGGGTCGGCACTGAAGCTTTCTTT. Protein sequence: CSVETGVGTEAFF.